In this sample, the clone carrying this T cell receptor beta chain turned up a few times. The antigen is unknown. The sample comes from a study of cytotoxic CD8 clonotypes in ibrutinib-treated CLL. Across the whole study: After a median of about 70 months, about 14 patients stayed remitted and around twelve progressed; responses had been partial in some 25 and complete in 2. The response samples were taken once patients had been treated for a median of about 12 months, range 6 to 36. Study-level points and caveats: Clonotypes that were public were uncommon, and they contracted or stayed stable on treatment.

Assay used: immunoSEQ multiplex PCR; TCRdb lists only in-frame clones, some missing. The sample has more than 200,000 clones; about three quarters are singletons. V lost 4 bases, J lost 6 bases, and 7 bases stayed unmatched. The germline V gene encodes CDR1 SGHDN and CDR2 FVKESK. The CDR3 spans 14 residues. The input for sequencing was PBMCs, taken after 24 months of ibrutinib treatment. V is TRBV14 and J is TRBJ2-7, with 9 bases that match TRBD1. The sequence came from a human donor with chronic lymphocytic leukemia. The CDR3 region is CASSPRLDRGEQYF. The CDR3 coding sequence is TGTGCCAGCAGCCCTCGATTGGACAGGGGCGAGCAGTACTTC.